This T cell receptor (beta chain) is from a study of T cell responses to AZD1222 COVID-19 vaccine. TCRdb's copy holds only in-frame clones and misses some; the assay was immunoSEQ multiplex PCR. The data contain tens of thousands of clones, 80% of them singletons. V lost 3 bases and J 12 bases, leaving 18 bases between the germline ends. Germline lookup yields CDR1 SNHLY and CDR2 FYNNEI. This CDR3 has 14 residues. Sequencing used peripheral blood, obtained 28 days after the second AZD1222 dose. The chain carries TRBV2 and TRBJ2-1; D is possibly TRBD2 (6 bases). The sequence was obtained from an adult who received the AZD1222 COVID-19 vaccine. Here the CDR3 DNA reads TGTGCCAGCAGTGAGGATGCTCTAGCGACGGGGCAGTTCTTC. Translation: CASSEDALATGQFF.